The 17 T cell receptor beta chains in this list originate from one sample, sequenced in a study of Ad26.COV2.S vaccination and SARS-CoV-2 variants (dated by TCRdb to about 2021). The treatment or condition label for this specimen denotes: 19 received Ad26.COV2.S at low or high dose, single or two shots; roughly 5 received placebo; per-sample allocation not given. Repertoires of vaccine and placebo recipients were sequenced from samples taken on day 63 after the first injection. Library preparation employed the immunoSEQ multiplex PCR assay. What TCRdb holds here is the immuneACCESS table cut down to in-frame rearrangements. Part of the clones is not present; checked against another copy, under half of the missing clones reflect an unresolved V gene, and the others are unexplained. The sample table holds about 400,000 clones, of which 88% were seen once. The ten largest make up roughly 3% of the sample.

The sample consisted of peripheral blood, taken in a trial of Ad26.COV2.S vaccine versus placebo. These receptors were taken from a person between 18 and 59 years old who received the Ad26.COV2.S COVID-19 vaccine or a placebo.

This chain uses TRBV6-4 with TRBJ2-1; D gene unclear. The CDR3 spans 15 residues. Looked up from germline, CDR1 is MRHNA and CDR2 is SNTAGT. With 1 base removed from V and 4 bases from J, the gap between germline ends came to 11 bases. Written as DNA, the CDR3 is TGTGCCAGCAGTGACTACCCCTCGATTTACAATGAGCAGTTCTTC. Residues: CASSDYPSIYNEQFF.

The chain recombines TRBV19 with TRBJ1-1, with D maybe TRBD1 (6 bases). This CDR3 has 13 amino acids. In germline, CDR1 is LNHDA, CDR2 SQIVND (reference sequence). The V and J ends lost 8 bases and 1 base respectively, with 11 bases between them. CDR3 region: CASGSGQNTEAFF. As DNA, the CDR3 is TGTGCCAGTGGCTCGGGACAGAACACTGAAGCTTTCTTT.

The CDR3, as DNA: TGTGCCAGCAGCTTAGAGTTCTCCTACAATGAGCAGTTCTTC. It specifies CASSLEFSYNEQFF. V is TRBV7-6 and J is TRBJ2-1, with D unresolved. Germline lookup yields CDR1 SGHVS and CDR2 FNYEAQ. This CDR3 has 14 amino acids. Trimming stripped 1 base from V and 0 bases from J, with 4 bases between.

The rearrangement joins TRBV29-1 to TRBJ2-5; D is possibly TRBD1 or TRBD2 (5 bases each). The CDR3 totals 10 residues. Germline CDR1 and CDR2: SQVTM and ANQGSEA. The V gene lost 7 bases and the J gene lost 2 bases, with 5 bases spanning the gap. DNA of the CDR3: TGCAGCGGGGGGCAAGAGACCCAGTACTTC. This encodes CSGGQETQYF. Supplemented by reference TRBV29-1 and TRBJ2-5, the full variable domain reads SAVISQKPSRDICQRGTSLTIQCQVDSQVTMMFWYRQQPGQSLTLIATANQGSEATYESGFVIDKFPISRPNLTFSTLTVSNMSPEDSSIYLCSGGQETQYFGPGTRLLVL.

The CDR3 nucleotides read TGTGCCAGCAGTGCGGCCACCGCCGGGGAGCTGTTTTTT. Translation: CASSAATAGELFF. The gene calls are TRBV6-4 and TRBJ2-2; D is undetermined. V was trimmed by 4 bases and J by 6 bases, leaving 9 bases between them. Germline V lookup: CDR1 MRHNA, CDR2 SNTAGT. This CDR3 is built from 13 residues.

This rearrangement joins TRBV14 to TRBJ1-2; D remains ambiguous. CDR3 length: 13 residues. The germline V and J ends were trimmed by 0 bases and 2 bases, with 4 bases remaining between them. The germline CDR1 and CDR2 sequences are SGHDN and FVKESK. CDR3 in DNA: TGTGCCAGCAGCCAAGATAGGAACTATGGCTACACCTTC. Its translation is CASSQDRNYGYTF.

The chain joins TRBV4-2 to TRBJ1-4, with 7 nucleotides matching TRBD1. The V gene end was trimmed by 1 base and the J gene end by 10 bases; junction bases not matched to a gene: 6. Germline assignment: CDR1 LGHNA and CDR2 YNFKEQ. The CDR3 runs 14 residues. The CDR3 DNA reads TGTGCCAGCAGCCAAGGAGGGGGCATTGGAAAACTGTTTTTT. Its translation is CASSQGGGIGKLFF.

Only one count was recorded for this clone. The genes are TRBV4-1 and TRBJ1-1; the D is unclear. Looked up from germline, CDR1 is MGHRA and CDR2 is YSYEKL. This CDR3 is built from 15 residues. V dropped 1 base and J dropped 4 bases, with 13 bases sitting between them. In DNA form, the CDR3 reads TGCGCCAGCAGCCAAGGAGAGGGTTGGGGCACTGAAGCTTTCTTT. Translated, it gives CASSQGEGWGTEAFF.

The V and J genes are TRBV5-4 and TRBJ2-6; D unclear. Germline CDR1 SGHNT, CDR2 YYREEE (reference sequence). CDR3 length equals 15 residues. V dropped 1 base and J dropped 1 base, with 6 bases sitting between them. The CDR3 region is CASSLIGSGANVLTF. The CDR3 coding sequence is TGTGCCAGCAGCTTGATAGGGTCTGGGGCCAACGTCCTGACTTTC. Full variable domain (outside the CDR3, taken from reference TRBV5-4 and TRBJ2-6): ETGVTQSPTHLIKTRGQQVTLRCSSQSGHNTVSWYQQALGQGPQFIFQYYREEENGRGNFPPRFSGLQFPNYSSELNVNALELDDSALYLCASSLIGSGANVLTFGAGSRLTVL.

This clone was found a few times. The chain combines TRBV6-4 with TRBJ2-2, with D perhaps TRBD1 (5 bases). V lost 6 bases and J lost 6, with 14 bases in between. Germline values: CDR1 MRHNA, CDR2 SNTAGT. This CDR3 region has 14 residues. CDR3 coding DNA: TGTGCCAGCAGAGAAGTCAGGGATGCCGGGGAGCTGTTTTTT. This encodes CASREVRDAGELFF.

V and J are TRBV7-2 and TRBJ2-1; TRBD2 matches at 8 bases. This CDR3 is 18 amino acids long. With 3 bases clipped from V and 9 bases from J, the junction kept 19 bases outside the gene matches. The germline V gene encodes CDR1 SGHTA and CDR2 FQGNSA. The CDR3 protein is CASSFQGSGAVPLGEQFF. The CDR3 nucleotides are TGTGCCAGCAGCTTCCAGGGTAGCGGGGCCGTCCCTCTGGGTGAGCAGTTCTTC.

The CDR3 protein is CASSDGVTGVNTEAFF. In DNA, the CDR3 is TGTGCCAGCAGTGATGGGGTCACAGGGGTAAACACTGAAGCTTTCTTT. The chain combines TRBV2 with TRBJ1-1, with 7 bases aligning to TRBD1. The CDR3 is made up of 16 amino acids. Germline V gene lookup returns CDR1 SNHLY and CDR2 FYNNEI. The V and J ends lost 3 bases and 2 bases, in that order; junction bases with no gene match: 9.

The chain combines TRBV27 with TRBJ2-2, with 11 bases lining up with TRBD2. J lost 4 bases, V lost 6 bases, and 7 bases had no gene match. CDR3 length: 16 residues. Germline CDR1 reads MNHEY; CDR2 reads SMNVEV (reference sequence). In DNA form, the CDR3 reads TGTGCCAGCAGCCATAGCGGGGGGGTTACCACCGGGGAGCTGTTTTTT. It specifies CASSHSGGVTTGELFF.

J is TRBJ2-3 and V is TRBV7-9; D possibly corresponds to TRBD1 (6 bases). The CDR3 runs 16 residues. V was trimmed by 8 bases and J by 4 bases, leaving 22 bases between them. Germline assignment: CDR1 SEHNR and CDR2 FQNEAQ (reference sequence). The CDR3 here is CASLNTDSEASDTQYF. The CDR3 bases are TGTGCCAGCCTCAATACGGACAGTGAAGCGTCAGATACGCAGTATTTT. Using reference TRBV7-9 and TRBJ2-3 for the parts outside the CDR3, the full variable domain is DTGVSQNPRHKITKRGQNVTFRCDPISEHNRLYWYRQTLGQGPEFLTYFQNEAQLEKSRLLSDRFSAERPKGSFSTLEIQRTEQGDSAMYLCASLNTDSEASDTQYFGPGTRLTVL.

V and J are TRBV5-1 and TRBJ2-1; weak D call: TRBD1 (5 bases). V lost 3 bases and J 4 bases, leaving 17 bases between the germline ends. Germline V CDR1 and CDR2: SGHRS, YFSETQ. This CDR3 is 16 amino acids long. In DNA, the CDR3 is TGCGCCAGCAGCTATACCAGGGCTCCCGCTTACAATGAGCAGTTCTTC. Its translation is CASSYTRAPAYNEQFF.

This rearrangement joins TRBV6-5 to TRBJ1-1; 10 bases match TRBD1. This CDR3 has 14 amino acids. Germline loops: CDR1 MNHEY, CDR2 SVGAGI. Losses at the gene ends were 7 bases for V and 5 bases for J; bases not matched to a gene: 7. The CDR3 sequence: CASIVDRGLTEAFF. The CDR3 DNA follows: TGTGCCAGCATTGTCGACAGGGGGCTTACTGAAGCTTTCTTT.

The chain employs TRBV6-1 and TRBJ2-3; D gene ambiguous. The CDR3 runs to 12 residues. V lost 0 bases and J 2 bases, leaving 0 bases between the germline ends. The germline V gene encodes CDR1 MNHNS and CDR2 SASEGT. CDR3 DNA sequence: TGTGCCAGCAGTGAAGCCACAGATACGCAGTATTTT. Translated, it gives CASSEATDTQYF.